The 22 T cell receptor beta chains below all came from one sample that was sequenced in a study of response to subunit inactivated influenza vaccine. TCRdb analysed the RT-PCR reads with MiXCR anew, one entry per CDR3 protein. The data contain about 780,000 distinct CDR3 sequences, roughly 18% of them seen just once; the ten biggest clones take up roughly 10%. This sample comprised PBMCs from blood, obtained around 5 days after vaccination. The source is a man aged 50 to 60 who received an inactivated influenza vaccine.

The J gene is TRBJ2-5, the V gene TRBV28; D might be TRBD2 (6 bases). The CDR3 consists of 13 residues. V was trimmed by 8 bases and J by 4 bases, leaving 14 bases between them. Germline lookup yields CDR1 MDHEN and CDR2 SYDVKM. In nucleotides, the CDR3 is TGTGCCAGCCGGGACTCCCACCGAGAGACCCAGTACTTC. This sequence encodes CASRDSHRETQYF. The whole variable domain, remainder taken from reference TRBV28 and TRBJ2-5, is DVKVTQSSRYLVKRTGEKVFLECVQDMDHENMFWYRQDPGLGLRLIYFSYDVKMKEKGDIPEGYSVSREKKERFSLILESASTNQTSMYLCASRDSHRETQYFGPGTRLLVL.

The chain has TRBV3-1 and TRBJ2-2; D may match TRBD1 or TRBD2 (5 bases each). CDR3 length equals 16 residues. The germline gives CDR1 LGHDT, CDR2 YNNKEL (reference sequence). V gave up 3 bases and J gave up 1 base, with 12 bases separating them. As DNA, the CDR3 is TGTGCCAGCAGCCAGGGGACGTTAGGGAACACCGGGGAGCTGTTTTTT. Translation: CASSQGTLGNTGELFF.

This clonotype has only a few counts. This rearrangement joins TRBV28 to TRBJ2-3; weak D call: TRBD2 (5 bases). In germline, CDR1 is MDHEN, CDR2 SYDVKM. V was pared by 2 bases and J by 0 bases, with 12 bases between. This CDR3 has 16 amino acids. The CDR3 protein is CASSLADFSSTDTQYF. As DNA, the CDR3 is TGTGCCAGCAGTTTAGCGGACTTTTCTAGCACAGATACGCAGTATTTT.

J is TRBJ2-2 and V is TRBV7-2, with D unresolved. The ends were cut back, 4 bases at V and 7 bases at J, with 13 bases in the middle. CDR3 length: 14 amino acids. Germline loops: CDR1 SGHTA, CDR2 FQGNSA. The CDR3 region is CASSSGVTGGELFF. The CDR3 region has the DNA TGTGCCAGCAGCTCTGGGGTAACCGGCGGGGAGCTGTTTTTT. Full variable domain (missing parts from reference TRBV7-2 and TRBJ2-2): GAGVSQSPSNKVTEKGKDVELRCDPISGHTALYWYRQSLGQGLEFLIYFQGNSAPDKSGLPSDRFSAERTGGSVSTLTIQRTQQEDSAVYLCASSSGVTGGELFFGEGSRLTVL.

The CDR3 sequence: CSARRAGAPEGTQYF. As DNA, the CDR3 is TGCAGTGCTAGACGTGCGGGGGCTCCGGAGGGGACCCAGTACTTC. The chain links TRBV20-1 to TRBJ2-5; a weak D match, TRBD2 (7 bases). V was shortened by 2 bases and J by 7 bases, with 20 bases between the two germline ends. Germline values: CDR1 DFQATT, CDR2 SNEGSKA (reference sequence). CDR3 length equals 15 residues.

The rearrangement uses TRBV12-3 or TRBV12-4 and TRBJ2-5; TRBD2 matches 8 bases. The V segment lost 4 bases and the J segment 2 bases; nucleotides outside the gene matches: 0. The CDR3 extends over 13 amino acids. In DNA, the CDR3 is TGTGCCAGCAGTTCTAGCGGGCAAGAGACCCAGTACTTC. Its protein is CASSSSGQETQYF.

This clonotype came up a few times. This chain connects TRBV12-3 or TRBV12-4 to TRBJ2-1; 8 bases are a match to TRBD2. Losses at the gene ends were 6 bases for V and 7 bases for J; bases not matched to a gene: 8. The CDR3 contains 14 residues. CDR3 sequence: CASRTGTRGNEQFF. The CDR3 DNA sequence: TGTGCCAGCAGAACCGGGACTAGGGGGAATGAGCAGTTCTTC.

In regard to this clonotype: A clone one base away is much larger, so this may be a read error. DNA of the CDR3: TGCGCCAGCAGCTTGGTACCGGGACAAGAGACCCAGTACTTC. As protein: CASSLVPGQETQYF. J is TRBJ2-5 and V is TRBV5-1, with D possibly matching TRBD2 (5 bases). V was trimmed by 0 bases and J by 2 bases, leaving 8 bases between them. CDR3 size: 14 residues. Germline V gene sequence: CDR1 SGHRS, CDR2 YFSETQ.

V gene TRBV29-1 combines with J gene TRBJ2-2; 14 positions agree with TRBD2. Germline values: CDR1 SQVTM, CDR2 ANQGSEA. Germline trimming cut 3 bases from V and 4 bases from J; bases unmatched to any gene: 4. This CDR3 region has 16 residues. The CDR3 DNA sequence: TGCAGCGTTGAGTGGACTAGCGGGGGGCCCACCGGGGAGCTGTTTTTT. It specifies CSVEWTSGGPTGELFF.

This chain joins TRBV12-3 or TRBV12-4 and TRBJ1-1; D is perhaps TRBD1 (6 bases). The CDR3 is made up of 14 amino acids. V gave up 5 bases and J gave up 1 base, with 11 bases separating them. CDR3 DNA sequence: TGTGCCAGCAGTGGACAGCTAACGAACACTGAAGCTTTCTTT. Its translation is CASSGQLTNTEAFF.

This clonotype turned up a few times. The chain has TRBV12-3 or TRBV12-4 and TRBJ1-4, with D unresolved. This CDR3 has 12 amino acids. Trimming cost V 3 bases and J 3 bases, with 2 bases left between them. As DNA, the CDR3 is TGTGCCAGCAGTTTCTCTAATGAAAAACTGTTTTTT. Encoded protein: CASSFSNEKLFF.

This clonotype was seen a handful of times. J is TRBJ1-6 and V is TRBV20-1; no reliable D call. CDR1 is DFQATT, CDR2 SNEGSKA, per germline (reference sequence). This CDR3 spans 16 amino acids. V lost 0 bases and J 11 bases, leaving 20 bases between the germline ends. CDR3 sequence reads: CSARDQRPRHVPPLHF. CDR3 sequence (DNA): TGCAGTGCTAGAGATCAGCGCCCGAGACATGTTCCACCCCTCCACTTT.

This chain connects TRBV20-1 to TRBJ2-1; 10 bases agree with TRBD2. This CDR3 spans 14 amino acids. Germline assignment: CDR1 DFQATT and CDR2 SNEGSKA (reference sequence). Unmatched junction bases numbered 4, after V lost 5 bases and J lost 3 bases. The CDR3 bases are TGCAGTGCTCTTAAGCGGGAGGGCTACAATGAGCAGTTCTTC. Translation gives CSALKREGYNEQFF.

The chain recombines TRBV3-1 with TRBJ1-5; D is unclear. Trimming shortened V by 5 bases and J by 0 bases, and 11 bases separated the two germline ends. Per germline, CDR1 LGHDT and CDR2 YNNKEL (reference sequence). The CDR3 loop spans 15 amino acids. This chain's CDR3 is CASSETRVSNQPQHF. The CDR3, as DNA: TGTGCCAGCAGCGAGACTAGGGTTAGCAATCAGCCCCAGCATTTT.

The V call is TRBV5-6, the J call TRBJ2-3; no clear D. This CDR3 comprises 14 residues. In germline, CDR1 is SGHDT, CDR2 YYEEEE. V was pared by 0 bases and J by 5 bases, with 10 bases between. CDR3 sequence reads: CASSLDLVLDTQYF. CDR3 nucleotide sequence: TGTGCCAGCAGCTTGGATTTGGTTTTAGATACGCAGTATTTT.

The chain links TRBV4-3 to TRBJ2-1, with 7 bases matching TRBD2. CDR3 length: 17 residues. The trim removed 0 bases at V and 0 bases at J, leaving 5 bases unmatched. The germline gives CDR1 LGHNA, CDR2 YSLEER. The CDR3 here is CASSQDWGGGSYNEQFF. CDR3 in DNA: TGCGCCAGCAGCCAAGATTGGGGGGGGGGCTCCTACAATGAGCAGTTCTTC.

This chain uses TRBV24-1 with TRBJ2-3; 11 bases are a match to TRBD2. Germline CDR1 is KGHDR and CDR2 is SFDVKD. This CDR3 contains 15 residues. V trimming: 6 bases; J trimming: 3 bases; junction bases outside the gene matches: 4. The CDR3, as DNA: TGTGCCACCAGTACTAGCGGGAGTCCAACAGATACGCAGTATTTT. It translates to CATSTSGSPTDTQYF.

The CDR3 is CASSRLTRGETQYF. The CDR3, as DNA: TGTGCCAGCAGCAGACTGACAAGGGGAGAGACCCAGTACTTC. J is TRBJ2-5 and V is TRBV11-2, with D perhaps matching TRBD1 (5 bases). Per the germline V gene, CDR1 is SGHAT and CDR2 is FQNNGV. Trimming took 5 bases from V and 4 from J, leaving 14 bases between them. The CDR3 totals 14 residues.

This clonotype has more than one count but fewer than ten. The rearrangement joins TRBV20-1 to TRBJ2-1, with D perhaps matching TRBD2 (6 bases). The germline V gene has CDR1 DFQATT and CDR2 SNEGSKA (reference sequence). The CDR3 has 14 amino acids. The V gene lost 3 bases and the J gene lost 3 bases, with 12 bases spanning the gap. This chain's CDR3 is CSARGPGGYNEQFF. The CDR3, as DNA: TGCAGTGCTAGGGGCCCCGGGGGCTACAATGAGCAGTTCTTC.

The genes are TRBV20-1 and TRBJ2-3; D may match TRBD1 or TRBD2 (7 bases each). This CDR3 spans 14 amino acids. The V end was cut by 5 bases, the J end by 4 bases, with 16 bases between. Germline lookup yields CDR1 DFQATT and CDR2 SNEGSKA (reference sequence). CDR3 residues: CSAATGRVADTQYF. In DNA form, the CDR3 reads TGCAGTGCTGCGACAGGGAGGGTTGCAGATACGCAGTATTTT.

This chain connects TRBV7-2 to TRBJ2-5; 8 bases map to TRBD2. The CDR3 extends over 15 amino acids. Trimming at V came to 5 bases and at J to 5 bases, leaving 10 bases not matched to a gene. Germline assignment: CDR1 SGHTA and CDR2 FQGNSA. CDR3 residues: CASSPFWGGGETQYF. The CDR3 DNA sequence: TGTGCCAGCAGCCCCTTCTGGGGCGGGGGGGAGACCCAGTACTTC.

Ten or more counts support this clonotype. J is TRBJ2-1 and V is TRBV4-3; tentatively, D is TRBD1 (5 bases). The CDR3 is 14 residues long. V dropped 0 bases and J dropped 7 bases, with 10 bases sitting between them. Germline CDR1 reads LGHNA; CDR2 reads YSLEER. CDR3: CASSQDLGQNEQFF. DNA for the CDR3: TGCGCCAGCAGCCAAGATCTCGGACAAAATGAGCAGTTCTTC.